This TCR beta chain emerged from a study of siplizumab effects on memory and regulatory T cells. Study observations and caveats: Proliferating Tregs taken from siplizumab cultures were not shown to have a confirmed suppressive function. The study found naive T cells seemingly more diverse than memory cells and seemingly major alloresponse contributors. There were only a minor fraction of alloreactive clones that mapped to unstimulated subsets. Alloreactive sequences from unstimulated CD4+ memory cells fell significantly with siplizumab.

Measured with immunoSEQ multiplex PCR; TCRdb has only the in-frame clones, and not every one. Among under 100,000 clones listed, approximately 86% were seen once. Note on this clone: Its antigen is undetermined.

Sequenced input: Tregs sorted from blood. This clonotype was obtained from a human donor in good health.

For the CDR3, the DNA is TGTGCCAGCAGCTTAATAACTAGCTCCTATAATTCACCCCTCCACTTT. This translates into CASSLITSSYNSPLHF. The rearrangement joins TRBV7-2 to TRBJ1-6; no firm D call. Germline-derived CDR1 and CDR2 are SGHTA and FQGNSA. The CDR3 has 16 residues. The ends were cut back, 2 bases at V and 0 bases at J, with 8 bases in the middle.